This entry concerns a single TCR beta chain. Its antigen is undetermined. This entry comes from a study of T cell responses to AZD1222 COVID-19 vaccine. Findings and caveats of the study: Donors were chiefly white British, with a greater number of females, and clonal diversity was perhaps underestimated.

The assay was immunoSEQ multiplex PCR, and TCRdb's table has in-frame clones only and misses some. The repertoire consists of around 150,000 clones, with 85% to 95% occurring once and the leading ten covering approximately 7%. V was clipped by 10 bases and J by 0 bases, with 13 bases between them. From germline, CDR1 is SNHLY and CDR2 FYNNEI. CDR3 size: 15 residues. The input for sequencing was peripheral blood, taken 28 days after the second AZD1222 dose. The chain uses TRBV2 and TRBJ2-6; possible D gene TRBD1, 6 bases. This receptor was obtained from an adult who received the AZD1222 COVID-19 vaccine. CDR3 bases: TGTGCCACTACAGGGCACGTCTCTGGGGCCAACGTCCTGACTTTC. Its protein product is CATTGHVSGANVLTF.